This T cell receptor (beta chain) came from a study of PD-1 blockade in mismatch repair-deficient tumors. Overall study context: Patients had some twelve mismatch repair-deficient cancer types, all previously treated and progressing. Study-wide findings and caveats: Tumor-resident clones, often undetectable pretreatment in blood, expanded then contracted after pembrolizumab.

CDR1 and CDR2 from the germline V gene are ENHRY and SYGVKD. Trimming cost V 11 bases and J 1 base, with 12 bases left between them. The CDR3 is 12 amino acids. The repertoire was sequenced with immunoSEQ multiplex PCR; TCRdb's copy has only in-frame clones and lacks some. Among about 100,000 clones listed, 82% were seen once. Note on this clone: What it binds is not known.

PCR or immunohistochemistry showed mismatch repair deficiency in every enrolled patient. TCRs were sequenced from a few patients responding to pembrolizumab. The chain combines TRBV10-3 with TRBJ2-7, with a weak D call TRBD2 (6 bases). The receptor was isolated from an adult with mismatch repair-deficient cancer. The sample consisted of peripheral blood, taken around 8 months after starting pembrolizumab. The CDR3 DNA follows: TGTGCCCACGGGAGTTCATCCTACGAGCAGTACTTC. Encoded protein: CAHGSSSYEQYF.